A single sample is the source of the 15 T cell receptor beta chains below, sequenced in a study of blood T cells in healthy people across ages. Combining a sample-barcoded 5' primer with a J-beta primer mix, a second PCR ran for about 7 to 11 cycles. TCRdb reprocessed the 5' RACE reads via MiXCR and lists one record per CDR3 protein. The data show about 570,000 distinct CDR3 sequences, about 27% seen once. The data were also submitted as part of a second study, on T cells of mothers and their children.

The sample comprised blood. The receptors here all came from a boy aged 2 to 10 in good health.

The gene calls are TRBV9 and TRBJ2-5; 16 bases are shared with TRBD2. Germline loops: CDR1 SGDLS, CDR2 YYNGEE. The ends lost 2 bases at V and 3 bases at J; junction bases unmatched: 1. This CDR3 is 16 amino acids long. The CDR3 DNA sequence: TGTGCCAGCAGCGTCGGGACTAGCGGGAGGGAAGAGACCCAGTACTTC. Translating it yields CASSVGTSGREETQYF.

This chain joins TRBV7-9 and TRBJ1-4, with 8 positions matching TRBD1. The ends lost 5 bases at V and 6 bases at J; junction bases unmatched: 8. The germline CDR1 and CDR2 sequences are SEHNR and FQNEAQ (reference sequence). CDR3 length equals 15 residues. CDR3 bases: TGTGCCAGCAGCCCGCCAGGGGGCGCCCATGAAAAACTGTTTTTT. This sequence encodes CASSPPGGAHEKLFF.

The rearrangement joins TRBV19 to TRBJ2-1, with a tentative D call TRBD2 (5 bases). The CDR3 runs 12 residues. CDR1 LNHDA and CDR2 SQIVND come from the germline V gene (reference sequence). The ends were cut back, 3 bases at V and 7 bases at J, with 7 bases in the middle. The CDR3 nucleotides are TGTGCCAGTAGTATGGCGGGTAATGAGCAGTTCTTC. Amino acid sequence: CASSMAGNEQFF. Combining the CDR3 with reference TRBV19 and TRBJ2-1 gives the whole variable domain DGGITQSPKYLFRKEGQNVTLSCEQNLNHDAMYWYRQDPGQGLRLIYYSQIVNDFQKGDIAEGYSVSREKKESFPLTVTSAQKNPTAFYLCASSMAGNEQFFGPGTRLTVL.

A few counts support this clonotype. V gene TRBV21-1 combines with J gene TRBJ2-1; TRBD1 is the table's D call, not checked against the DNA. TRBV21-1 is reported as a pseudogene. The CDR3 has 14 amino acids. This chain's CDR3 is CASSKLRAHNEQFF. CDR3 coding DNA: TGTGCCAGCAGCAAACTCAGGGCCCACAATGAGCAGTTCTTC.

This clonotype was detected a few times. The J gene is TRBJ2-5, the V gene TRBV5-1; 8 positions agree with TRBD1. The CDR3 length is 16 residues. Trimming took 2 bases from V and 2 from J; bases not matched to a gene: 8. Germline values: CDR1 SGHRS, CDR2 YFSETQ. The CDR3 DNA sequence: TGCGCCAGCAGCTTACGAACCGGGACAGGTCAAGAGACCCAGTACTTC. It specifies CASSLRTGTGQETQYF.

The chain employs TRBV2 and TRBJ2-1; no firm D call. The CDR3 runs to 11 residues. Per germline, CDR1 SNHLY and CDR2 FYNNEI. The V end lost 7 bases, the J end lost 9 bases, and 10 bases lay between the germline ends. DNA for the CDR3: TGTGCCAGCAACCCGACCGGTGAGCAGTTCTTC. Encoded protein: CASNPTGEQFF.

The J gene is TRBJ2-7, the V gene TRBV10-2; D gene uncertain. V was cut by 7 bases and J by 2 bases, with 9 bases left in between. The germline CDR1 and CDR2 sequences are WSHSY and SAAADI. The CDR3 contains 12 residues. The DNA of the CDR3 is TGCGCCAGCACGGGTGGAGCCTACGAGCAGTACTTC. Its protein is CASTGGAYEQYF.

This chain links TRBV7-3 with TRBJ2-1; D unresolved. Deletions cut 2 bases from V and 10 bases from J, with 9 bases between. This CDR3 is built from 12 residues. Germline CDR1 SGHTA, CDR2 FQGTGA. The CDR3, as DNA: TGTGCCAGCAGCTTAGATCTTGGCGAGCAGTTCTTC. It is translated as CASSLDLGEQFF. Combining the CDR3 with reference TRBV7-3 and TRBJ2-1 gives the whole variable domain GAGVSQTPSNKVTEKGKYVELRCDPISGHTALYWYRQSLGQGPEFLIYFQGTGAADDSGLPNDRFFAVRPEGSVSTLKIQRTERGDSAVYLCASSLDLGEQFFGPGTRLTVL.

The table lists this clonotype with a count of one. The chain couples TRBV9 to TRBJ2-5, with 10 bases aligning to TRBD2. The germline V gene encodes CDR1 SGDLS and CDR2 YYNGEE. There are 17 residues in the CDR3. Trimming removed 0 bases from V and 3 bases from J; junction bases left unmatched: 8. This CDR3 reads CASSVGASGGAEETQYF. Here the CDR3 DNA reads TGTGCCAGCAGCGTAGGGGCTAGCGGGGGAGCGGAAGAGACCCAGTACTTC.

The sample holds a few counts of this clonotype. A junction boundary mismatches the germline segment, possibly from a read error. The rearrangement joins TRBV5-1 to TRBJ2-1, with a tentative D call TRBD1 (5 bases). This CDR3 region has 13 residues. Germline CDR1 and CDR2: SGHRS and YFSETQ. The CDR3 region has the DNA TGCGCCAGCAGCTTGTATCCAGGGAATGAGCAGTCCTTC. It translates to CASSLYPGNEQSF.

The chain joins TRBV7-9 to TRBJ2-5, with D uncertain. Matching the DNA end better, TRBJ2-7 makes the J call doubtful. CDR1 SEHNR and CDR2 FQNEAQ come from the germline V gene (reference sequence). This CDR3 comprises 15 residues. Written as DNA, the CDR3 is TGTGCCAGCAGCTTATTGGGCCTAACCACGTACGAGCAGTACTTC. Encoded protein: CASSLLGLTTYEQYF.

This clonotype was found a few times. This chain uses TRBV6-4 with TRBJ2-2, with D tentatively TRBD1 (5 bases). Germline V gene lookup returns CDR1 MRHNA and CDR2 SNTAGT. The CDR3 loop spans 13 amino acids. V was shortened by 2 bases and J by 6 bases, with 7 bases between the two germline ends. CDR3 coding DNA: TGTGCCAGCAGTGACGGGGCGGCCGGGGAGCTGTTTTTT. It codes for CASSDGAAGELFF.

CDR3 nucleotides: TGTGCCAGCAGCCTTCAGTACGTGTCTCATAACTATGGCTACACCTTC. This encodes CASSLQYVSHNYGYTF. This rearrangement joins TRBV3-1 to TRBJ1-2; no firm D call. Germline CDR1 LGHDT, CDR2 YNNKEL (reference sequence). The CDR3 runs 16 residues. V gave up 4 bases and J gave up 1 base, with 16 bases separating them.

The sample holds a few counts of this clonotype. The J gene is TRBJ2-1, the V gene TRBV29-1; D may be TRBD2 (5 bases). The germline CDR1 and CDR2 sequences are SQVTM and ANQGSEA. CDR3 length: 14 residues. Trimming cost V 4 bases and J 4 bases, with 14 bases left between them. CDR3 amino acids: CSVGVGLKYNEQFF. In DNA, the CDR3 is TGCAGCGTTGGGGTCGGACTTAAGTACAATGAGCAGTTCTTC.

The chain is built from TRBV6-1 and TRBJ2-5; TRBD2 aligns across 15 bases. Judging by the DNA end, TRBJ2-1 fits better; the J call may be wrong. CDR3 length: 17 amino acids. CDR1 MNHNS and CDR2 SASEGT come from the germline V gene. CDR3 protein: CASSETGTSGGRNEQFF. In DNA form, the CDR3 reads TGTGCCAGCAGTGAAACCGGGACTAGCGGGGGGAGGAATGAGCAGTTCTTC.